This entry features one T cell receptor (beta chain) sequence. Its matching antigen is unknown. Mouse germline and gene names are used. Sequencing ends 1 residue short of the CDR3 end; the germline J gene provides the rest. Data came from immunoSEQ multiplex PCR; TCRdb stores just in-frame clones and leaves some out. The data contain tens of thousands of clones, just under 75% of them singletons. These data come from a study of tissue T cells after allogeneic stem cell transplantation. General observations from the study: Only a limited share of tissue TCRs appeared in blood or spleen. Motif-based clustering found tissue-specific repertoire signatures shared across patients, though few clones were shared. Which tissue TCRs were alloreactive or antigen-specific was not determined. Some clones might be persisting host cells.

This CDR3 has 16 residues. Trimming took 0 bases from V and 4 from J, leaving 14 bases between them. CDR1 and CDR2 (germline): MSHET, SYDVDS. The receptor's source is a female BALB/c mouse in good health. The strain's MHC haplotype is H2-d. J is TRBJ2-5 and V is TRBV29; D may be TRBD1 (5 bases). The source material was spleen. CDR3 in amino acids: CASSLSEGRREDTQYF. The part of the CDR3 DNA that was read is TGTGCTAGCAGTTTATCGGAGGGGAGAAGAGAAGACACCCAGTAC. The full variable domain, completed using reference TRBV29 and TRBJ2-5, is DMKVTQMPRYLIKRMGENVLLECGQDMSHETMYWYRQDPGLGLQLIYISYDVDSNSEGDIPKGYRVSRKKREHFSLILDSAKTNQTSVYFCASSLSEGRREDTQYFGPGTRLLVL.